Listed here are 25 T cell receptor beta chains from one sample, sequenced in a study of T cells in localized non-small cell lung cancer. Method: immunoSEQ multiplex PCR; TCRdb's copy keeps in-frame clones and lacks some. The repertoire holds approximately 23,000 clones, with 85% to 90% as singletons. This specimen was peripheral blood, taken before any cancer treatment. These TCRs come from a male donor aged 60 or over with stage I lung adenocarcinoma.

This chain links TRBV7-8 with TRBJ2-3; tentatively, D is TRBD1 (5 bases). CDR3 length: 13 residues. Trimming stripped 1 base from V and 5 bases from J, with 7 bases between. CDR1 is SGHVS, CDR2 FQNEAQ, per germline. In DNA form, the CDR3 reads TGTGCCAGCAGCTTAGAAGACAGAGATACGCAGTATTTT. Translating it yields CASSLEDRDTQYF.

Details on this clone: The sample contains more than one DNA sequence encoding this CDR3. The gene calls are TRBV7-2 and TRBJ2-5; TRBD2 is a possible D gene (6 bases). Germline-derived CDR1 and CDR2 are SGHTA and FQGNSA. This CDR3 is 15 amino acids long. With 1 base removed from V and 2 bases from J, the gap between germline ends came to 11 bases. CDR3 DNA: TGTGCCAGCAGCTTAGGTGGTGGGGGGCAAGAGACCCAGTACTTC. Protein: CASSLGGGGQETQYF.

The chain combines TRBV5-5 with TRBJ2-2; D perhaps matches TRBD1 (6 bases). The V end lost 0 bases, the J end lost 0 bases, and 9 bases lay between the germline ends. CDR3 size: 16 residues. From germline, CDR1 is SGHKS and CDR2 YYEKEE (reference sequence). The chain's CDR3 is CASSLVGHPNTGELFF. CDR3 nucleotide sequence: TGTGCCAGCAGCTTGGTGGGACACCCGAACACCGGGGAGCTGTTTTTT.

The genes are TRBV6-5 and TRBJ2-7; D possibly corresponds to TRBD1 (5 bases). V gave up 4 bases and J gave up 5 bases, with 9 bases separating them. Germline CDR1 MNHEY, CDR2 SVGAGI. There are 12 residues in the CDR3. The CDR3 is CASSSRQNEQYF. The CDR3 coding sequence is TGTGCCAGCAGTTCCAGACAGAACGAGCAGTACTTC.

This clone was seen more than once but under ten times. The chain combines TRBV5-1 with TRBJ1-1, with D unresolved. Looked up from germline, CDR1 is SGHRS and CDR2 is YFSETQ. V was cut by 3 bases and J by 1 base, with 10 bases left in between. CDR3 size: 14 residues. CDR3 nucleotides: TGCGCCAGCAGCTCCGGTGGAAGGAACACTGAAGCTTTCTTT. This translates into CASSSGGRNTEAFF.

J is TRBJ2-1 and V is TRBV7-7; D is undetermined. The CDR3 totals 12 residues. V was trimmed by 1 base and J by 9 bases, leaving 7 bases between them. Germline assignment: CDR1 SSHAT and CDR2 FNYEAQ (reference sequence). The CDR3 loop is CASSLGVGEQFF. The CDR3 coding sequence is TGTGCCAGCAGCTTAGGGGTGGGTGAGCAGTTCTTC.

The gene calls are TRBV30 and TRBJ1-6; 10 nucleotides line up with TRBD1. CDR1 GTSNPN and CDR2 SVGIG come from the germline V gene (reference sequence). The CDR3 is 14 amino acids. V lost 4 bases to trimming and J lost 8 bases; unmatched junction nucleotides: 5. CDR3 in DNA: TGTGCCTGGAACCGACAGGGGGCTGATTCACCCCTCCACTTT. This encodes CAWNRQGADSPLHF.

The count of this clone is one. The V gene is TRBV2, the J gene TRBJ1-1; TRBD1 matches at 10 bases. The V and J ends lost 1 base and 11 bases, in that order; junction bases with no gene match: 7. Germline V CDR1 and CDR2: SNHLY, FYNNEI. The CDR3 has 14 residues. CDR3 coding DNA: TGTGCCAGCAGTGAAGACCGGGACAGGGGAGCGGCTTTCTTT. Its protein is CASSEDRDRGAAFF.

The chain carries TRBV5-8 and TRBJ1-1; D unresolved. Trimming pared 2 bases from V and 1 base from J, leaving 9 bases between. The CDR3 spans 14 residues. Germline CDR1 and CDR2: SGHTS and YDEGEE. CDR3 nucleotide sequence: TGTGCCAGCAGCTTATGGCAGGAGAACACTGAAGCTTTCTTT. Translation gives CASSLWQENTEAFF.

CDR3 loop: CASSERSGRVNSPLHF. CDR3 nucleotides: TGTGCCAGCAGTGAAAGGTCGGGTCGAGTTAATTCACCCCTCCACTTT. The chain links TRBV6-1 to TRBJ1-6; D remains unclear. CDR1 and CDR2 (germline): MNHNS, SASEGT. The V end was cut by 2 bases, the J end by 6 bases, with 14 bases between. The CDR3 is 16 amino acids.

The V and J genes are TRBV6-1 and TRBJ1-2; D is unresolved. CDR1 is MNHNS, CDR2 SASEGT, per germline. Trimming stripped 6 bases from V and 4 bases from J, with 9 bases between. CDR3 length equals 12 residues. CDR3 bases: TGTGCCAGCAGCCAAGAGAGCTATGGCTACACCTTC. It yields the protein CASSQESYGYTF.

The V gene is TRBV25-1, the J gene TRBJ1-1; D remains ambiguous. CDR1 is MGHDK, CDR2 SYGVNS, per germline. This CDR3 is built from 16 residues. V lost 3 bases and J lost 1, with 15 bases in between. CDR3 residues: CASSEGGGLGNTEAFF. CDR3 nucleotides: TGTGCCAGCAGTGAGGGAGGAGGGTTGGGGAACACTGAAGCTTTCTTT.

Here the CDR3 reads CASSLASGSDTQYF. DNA of the CDR3: TGCGCCAGCAGCTTGGCTAGCGGGAGCGATACGCAGTATTTT. V gene TRBV5-1 combines with J gene TRBJ2-3, with TRBD2 matching 10 bases. V shed 0 bases and J 6 bases; nucleotides not matched to a gene: 1. CDR3 length equals 14 residues. Germline CDR1 and CDR2: SGHRS and YFSETQ.

The genes are TRBV6-1 and TRBJ1-2, with D possibly being TRBD1 (5 bases). The germline V gene has CDR1 MNHNS and CDR2 SASEGT. V shed 11 bases and J shed 6 bases, with 13 bases lying between them. CDR3 length equals 11 residues. The CDR3 is CASGARDGYTF. CDR3 nucleotides: TGTGCCTCCGGGGCACGGGATGGCTACACCTTC.

The CDR3 DNA reads TGTGCCAGCAGTCAGACAGGGAACACTGAAGCTTTCTTT. The encoded protein is CASSQTGNTEAFF. The chain employs TRBV6-1 and TRBJ1-1; D may be TRBD1 (6 bases). Between the trimmed V and J ends, which lost 5 bases and 1 base, there was a span of 8 bases. CDR1 and CDR2 (germline): MNHNS, SASEGT. This CDR3 spans 13 amino acids.

The chain couples TRBV4-3 to TRBJ2-7; D not resolved. V gave up 2 bases and J gave up 4 bases, with 9 bases separating them. There are 13 residues in the CDR3. CDR1 is LGHNA and CDR2 is YSLEER in the germline V gene. The CDR3 bases are TGCGCCAGCAGCCAAAGCCTCAGTTACGAGCAGTACTTC. The encoded protein is CASSQSLSYEQYF.

V gene TRBV14 combines with J gene TRBJ2-1; 9 nucleotides agree with TRBD2. Germline CDR1 is SGHDN and CDR2 is FVKESK. The CDR3 has 16 amino acids. Losses at the gene ends were 10 bases for V and 4 bases for J; bases not matched to a gene: 14. The CDR3 DNA follows: TGTGCCAACCACCATCAGACTAGCGGTGGATACAATGAGCAGTTCTTC. Translated: CANHHQTSGGYNEQFF.

The rearrangement links TRBV11-3 to TRBJ2-2, with a possible D match to TRBD1 (5 bases). This CDR3 contains 16 residues. V was cut by 6 bases and J by 6 bases, with 20 bases left in between. Germline CDR1 and CDR2: SGHNT and YENEEA. The CDR3 DNA sequence: TGTGCCAGCAGTCACGGTTTTCAGGGCGGTTCCGGGGAGCTGTTTTTT. It encodes CASSHGFQGGSGELFF.

The chain has TRBV19 and TRBJ2-5, with D possibly matching TRBD1 (6 bases). The CDR3 runs 19 residues. Germline CDR1 reads LNHDA; CDR2 reads SQIVND (reference sequence). Trimming took 2 bases from V and 3 from J, leaving 25 bases between them. CDR3 sequence: CASSIRKTGRARAKETQYF. The CDR3 nucleotides read TGTGCCAGTAGTATAAGGAAAACAGGGAGAGCCCGGGCCAAAGAGACCCAGTACTTC.

V and J are TRBV10-3 and TRBJ1-4, with 9 bases aligning to TRBD1. The CDR3 sequence is 15 residues long. The V and J ends lost 2 bases and 5 bases, in that order; junction bases with no gene match: 3. From germline, CDR1 is ENHRY and CDR2 SYGVKD. The DNA for the CDR3 is TGTGCCATCAGTGAGCGCGGGACAGGGAATGAAAAACTGTTTTTT. This translates into CAISERGTGNEKLFF.

The chain employs TRBV7-9 and TRBJ2-7; 8 nucleotides line up with TRBD1. CDR1 SEHNR and CDR2 FQNEAQ come from the germline V gene (reference sequence). With 2 bases clipped from V and 4 bases from J, the junction kept 4 bases outside the gene matches. The CDR3 is 14 amino acids. Here the CDR3 DNA reads TGTGCCAGCAGCTTACAGGGGGCTACGTACGAGCAGTACTTC. Its translation is CASSLQGATYEQYF.

CDR3 bases: TGTGCCAGCAGCGGCCAAATTAGCGACAGGGCCGTGTCGGTTCCGGGCTACACCTTC. This encodes CASSGQISDRAVSVPGYTF. The chain joins TRBV11-2 to TRBJ1-2; 7 bases match TRBD1. The CDR3 is 19 amino acids. J gave up 8 bases and V 5 bases, and 26 bases lay outside the gene matches. CDR1 and CDR2 from the germline V gene are SGHAT and FQNNGV.

The chain couples TRBV6-6 to TRBJ1-3; possible D gene TRBD1, 6 bases. CDR3 length equals 16 residues. Germline V lookup: CDR1 MNHNY, CDR2 SVGAGI (reference sequence). V lost 7 bases and J 3 bases, leaving 19 bases between the germline ends. CDR3 sequence: CASNLMGGASGNTIYF. The CDR3 nucleotides are TGTGCCAGCAACCTCATGGGGGGGGCGAGTGGAAACACCATATATTTT.

The chain uses TRBV13 and TRBJ1-2, with 7 bases matching TRBD1. The trim removed 2 bases at V and 5 bases at J, leaving 20 bases unmatched. This CDR3 is built from 19 residues. The germline V gene encodes CDR1 PRHDT and CDR2 FYEKMQ (reference sequence). CDR3 nucleotides: TGTGCCAGCAGCTTATCCCCCCCCACACGACAGGGCCTAGGGTATGGCTACACCTTC. Translation gives CASSLSPPTRQGLGYGYTF.

The V call is TRBV28, the J call TRBJ2-3; 13 bases align to TRBD2. The CDR3 totals 16 residues. V lost 3 bases, J lost 3 bases, and 3 bases stayed unmatched. Germline CDR1 is MDHEN and CDR2 is SYDVKM. This chain's CDR3 is CASSLTSGRQTDTQYF. CDR3 DNA sequence: TGTGCCAGCAGTTTGACTAGCGGGAGGCAAACAGATACGCAGTATTTT.